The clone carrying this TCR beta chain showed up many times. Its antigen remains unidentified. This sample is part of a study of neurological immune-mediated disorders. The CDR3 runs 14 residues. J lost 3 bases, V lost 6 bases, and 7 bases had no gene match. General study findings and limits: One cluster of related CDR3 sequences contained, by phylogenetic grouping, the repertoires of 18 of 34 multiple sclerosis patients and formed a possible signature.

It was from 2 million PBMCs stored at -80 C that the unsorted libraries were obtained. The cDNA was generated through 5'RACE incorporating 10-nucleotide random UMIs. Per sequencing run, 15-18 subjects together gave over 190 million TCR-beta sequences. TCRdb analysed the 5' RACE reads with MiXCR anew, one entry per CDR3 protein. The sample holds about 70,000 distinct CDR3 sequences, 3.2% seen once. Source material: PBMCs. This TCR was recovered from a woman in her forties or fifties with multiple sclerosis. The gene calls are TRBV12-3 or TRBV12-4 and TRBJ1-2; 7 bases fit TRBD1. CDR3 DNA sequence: TGTGCCAGCAGGCCAACAGGGGAAGACTATGGCTACACCTTC. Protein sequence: CASRPTGEDYGYTF.